Listed below are T cell receptor beta chains from one sample, sequenced in a study of shared clonotypes between healthy human individuals. Produced via immunoSEQ multiplex PCR; TCRdb's table is partial and in-frame only. In the table there are about 820,000 clones, 80% to 95% of which are singletons. Sequenced material: naive CD8+ T cells sorted from blood. These receptors were taken from a man younger than 40 in good health. CDR3s leave out the opening cysteine and the closing phenylalanine or tryptophan.

v_gene: TRBV11-2
CDR3aa: ASSLLTGEYEQY

v_gene: TRBV28
CDR3aa: ASSFSSRNQPQH

v_gene: TRBV29-1
CDR3aa: SVEAPLAGETYEQY

v_gene: TRBV7-8
CDR3aa: ASSLDYEQY

v_gene: TRBV18
CDR3aa: ASSPAGGNQPQH

v_gene: TRBV18
CDR3aa: ASSLWGQLKLYGYT

v_gene: TRBV29-1
CDR3aa: SVEGRGGNEQF

v_gene: TRBV28
CDR3aa: ASSLSQPQETQY

v_gene: TRBV28
CDR3aa: ARAHYSGARLYGYT

v_gene: TRBV19
CDR3aa: ASSVGDSVSPLH

v_gene: TRBV7-9
CDR3aa: ASSPRGNEKLF

v_gene: TRBV7-7
CDR3aa: ASSTSTGGGAAGELF

v_gene: TRBV30
CDR3aa: AWSAKGPDSNQPQH

v_gene: TRBV10-2
CDR3aa: ASLSETQY

v_gene: TRBV4-2
CDR3aa: ASSQDRGGLYEQY

v_gene: TRBV6-1
CDR3aa: ASSEMDSVLPGANVLT

v_gene: TRBV7-9
CDR3aa: ASSGQGSDYEQY

v_gene: TRBV6-6
CDR3aa: AAKVGAGEQF

v_gene: TRBV6-1
CDR3aa: ASRPRDRENEQY

v_gene: TRBV29-1
CDR3aa: SVLQKGGRVSYEQY

v_gene: TRBV28
CDR3aa: ASSSSPQGADTGELF

v_gene: TRBV27
CDR3aa: ASSLLGAWGATEAF

v_gene: TRBV7-6
CDR3aa: ASSPLGVANTGELF

v_gene: TRBV4-1
CDR3aa: ASSQGPDGSYEQY

v_gene: TRBV12-5
CDR3aa: ASGRGLGGILSGYT

v_gene: TRBV29-1
CDR3aa: SVEYREDYGYT

v_gene: TRBV15
CDR3aa: ATSRTSGHLAKNIQY

v_gene: TRBV9
CDR3aa: ASSVEGVSTDTQY

v_gene: TRBV28
CDR3aa: ASSFYRDRDTEAF

v_gene: TRBV7-6
CDR3aa: ASSLDPSGRETQY